This entry describes one T cell receptor (beta chain). Its antigen is not yet known. Base qualities are not at hand, and no much larger clone is one base apart. TCRbeta CDR3 regions were amplified from genomic DNA by means of the immunoSEQ Assay, a bias-controlled multiplex PCR. In the paper's pipeline: The number of nucleated cells in each sample was estimated from the amplification of reference gene primers within the assay. To quantify the absolute abundance of each unique TCRbeta CDR3 rearrangement, sequence reads were collapsed and filtered. For each sample, productive Simpson clonality was calculated as the square root of Simpson's diversity index across productive rearrangements. The table was pulled from immuneACCESS by TCRdb, which kept in-frame rearrangements only. Such tables lose some clones; where checked, under half of the loss comes from unresolved V genes, and the rest has no known cause. For V, J and clone size, that table is used; D and trimming come from the DNA. Present in this sample are 300,000 to 400,000 clones, roughly 87% of which were seen just once. 1% of the sample is held by the ten biggest clonotypes.

The data are from a study of blood T cell repertoires in COVID-19 (TCRdb year 2020). Looking at the study overall: Collaborator samples came from the United States, Italy and Spain and covered acute and convalescent phases of COVID-19. The samples were drawn from the first 160 participants of the ongoing ImmuneRACE study and from 1,254 subjects provided by 6 global collaborators. The prospective study material was composed of cDNA or gDNA derived from T cells, B-cell-depleted T cells, or PBMCs. The repertoires were released in a freely available public database meant as a resource for research on the immune response to SARS-CoV-2. Subjects who had been exposed to COVID-19, were actively infected with it, or had recovered from it provided the deeply sampled blood TCRbeta repertoires that made up the dataset. A de-identified subject ID, COVID-19 status, age in years and sex were almost always included in the sample metadata. Where available, HLA class I and class II types were obtained from metadata supplied by the sample provider rather than from assay-based typing.

Relative to germline, V is missing 3 bases and J is missing 6 bases, with 14 bases of the junction outside any gene match. Counted from cysteine to phenylalanine, this CDR3 has 16 amino acids. Only CDR3 DNA remains: 48 bases, in frame from the first base. Sequences SGHTA (CDR1) and FQGNSA (CDR2) are obtained from the germline V gene. Here is what the overall study found, with its caveats: The quantity of clinical and demographic metadata differed by source and by participant and was supplied without curation.

The collaborating institutions used their own protocols to collect whole blood in K2EDTA tubes. For TCRbeta analysis, collaborator samples were shipped as frozen whole blood, as isolated PBMCs, or as DNA extracted from either sample type. The origin of this receptor is a man aged 45-65 years with active or convalescent COVID-19. This chain joins TRBV7-2 to TRBJ2-7, with TRBD2 matching 7 junction bases. The sample taken for sequencing was peripheral blood. The DNA sequence reads TGTGCCAGCAGCTTCGCCCTGGGCGCGGGAGTACTCGAGCAGTACTTC. The resulting protein is CASSFALGAGVLEQYF.